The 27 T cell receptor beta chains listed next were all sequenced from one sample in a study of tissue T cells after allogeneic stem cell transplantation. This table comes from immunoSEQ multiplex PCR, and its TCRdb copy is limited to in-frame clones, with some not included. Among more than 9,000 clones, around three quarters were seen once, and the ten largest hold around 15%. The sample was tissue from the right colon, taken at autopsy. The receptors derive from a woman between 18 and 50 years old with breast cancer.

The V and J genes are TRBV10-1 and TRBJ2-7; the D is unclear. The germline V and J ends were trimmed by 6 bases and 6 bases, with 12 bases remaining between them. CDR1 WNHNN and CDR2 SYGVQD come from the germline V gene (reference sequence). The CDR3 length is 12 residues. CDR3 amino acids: CASRFRRSEQYF. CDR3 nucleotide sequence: TGCGCCAGCAGGTTCCGGCGCTCCGAGCAGTACTTC.

The CDR3 spells CASRVNPTDTQYF. CDR3 DNA sequence: TGTGCCAGCAGGGTTAACCCCACAGATACGCAGTATTTT. The genes are TRBV28 and TRBJ2-3; D remains ambiguous. The germline V gene has CDR1 MDHEN and CDR2 SYDVKM. The CDR3 contains 13 residues. With 6 bases removed from V and 2 bases from J, the gap between germline ends came to 9 bases.

CDR3 DNA sequence: TGCAGCGTTGTGGTAGGACTAGCCGAAGAGACCCAGTACTTC. This translates into CSVVVGLAEETQYF. The chain links TRBV29-1 to TRBJ2-5; TRBD2 matches 8 bases. Germline V gene data show CDR1 as SQVTM and CDR2 as ANQGSEA. V gave up 4 bases and J gave up 3 bases; unmatched junction bases: 7. CDR3 length: 14 residues.

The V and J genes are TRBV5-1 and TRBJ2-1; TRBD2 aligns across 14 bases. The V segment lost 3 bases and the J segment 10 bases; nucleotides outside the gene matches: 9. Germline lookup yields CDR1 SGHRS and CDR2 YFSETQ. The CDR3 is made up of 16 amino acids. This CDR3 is CASSSPGLAGAGEQFF. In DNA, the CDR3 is TGCGCCAGCAGCTCGCCGGGACTAGCGGGGGCGGGAGAGCAGTTCTTC.

CDR3 in DNA: TGTGCCAGCAGTGAACTAGCGGGGGGGCAAGAGACCCAGTACTTC. The encoded protein is CASSELAGGQETQYF. This rearrangement joins TRBV6-1 to TRBJ2-5; 12 positions agree with TRBD2. The germline CDR1 and CDR2 sequences are MNHNS and SASEGT. Trimming cost V 2 bases and J 2 bases; bases outside gene matches: 0. This CDR3 spans 15 amino acids.

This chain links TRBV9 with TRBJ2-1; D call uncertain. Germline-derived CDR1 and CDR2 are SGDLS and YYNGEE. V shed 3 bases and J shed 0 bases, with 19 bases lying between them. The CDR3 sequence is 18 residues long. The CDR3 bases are TGTGCCAGCAGCGAAGGCCTTTTCACAGATCTCTCCTACAATGAGCAGTTCTTC. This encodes CASSEGLFTDLSYNEQFF.

CDR3 nucleotide sequence: TGTGCCAGTAGTAGGGCCTATGGCTACACCTTC. Translated, it gives CASSRAYGYTF. V gene TRBV19 combines with J gene TRBJ1-2, with D uncertain. The CDR3 length is 11 residues. The ends were cut back, 4 bases at V and 4 bases at J, with 4 bases in the middle. Germline V gene lookup returns CDR1 LNHDA and CDR2 SQIVND (reference sequence).

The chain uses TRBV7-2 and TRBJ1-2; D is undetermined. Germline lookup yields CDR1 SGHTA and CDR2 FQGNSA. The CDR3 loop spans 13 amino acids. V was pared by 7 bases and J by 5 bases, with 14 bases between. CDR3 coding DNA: TGTGCCAGCACCCAAACGAGAGGTTATGGCTACACCTTC. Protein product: CASTQTRGYGYTF. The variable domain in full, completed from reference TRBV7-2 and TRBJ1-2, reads GAGVSQSPSNKVTEKGKDVELRCDPISGHTALYWYRQSLGQGLEFLIYFQGNSAPDKSGLPSDRFSAERTGGSVSTLTIQRTQQEDSAVYLCASTQTRGYGYTFGSGTRLTVV.

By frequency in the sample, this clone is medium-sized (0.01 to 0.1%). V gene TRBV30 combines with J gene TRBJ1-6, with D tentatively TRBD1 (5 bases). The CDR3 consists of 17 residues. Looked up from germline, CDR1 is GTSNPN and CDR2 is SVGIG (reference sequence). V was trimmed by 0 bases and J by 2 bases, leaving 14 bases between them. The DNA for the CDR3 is TGTGCCTGGAGTGTCCCACGGGGGGTCACCTATAATTCACCCCTCCACTTT. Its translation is CAWSVPRGVTYNSPLHF.

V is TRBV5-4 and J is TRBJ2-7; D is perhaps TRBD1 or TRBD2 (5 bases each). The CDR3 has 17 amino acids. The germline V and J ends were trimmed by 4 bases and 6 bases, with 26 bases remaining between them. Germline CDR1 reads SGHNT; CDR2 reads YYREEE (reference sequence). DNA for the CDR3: TGTGCCAGCAGCCGTAAAGCCGGGACGACCCTTTCAGGCGAGCAGTACTTC. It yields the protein CASSRKAGTTLSGEQYF. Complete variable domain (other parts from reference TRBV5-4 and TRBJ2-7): ETGVTQSPTHLIKTRGQQVTLRCSSQSGHNTVSWYQQALGQGPQFIFQYYREEENGRGNFPPRFSGLQFPNYSSELNVNALELDDSALYLCASSRKAGTTLSGEQYFGPGTRLTVT.

The CDR3 DNA reads TGTGCCAGCAGCTTAACGGGAGGTCCTAGCTCCTACAATGAGCAGTTCTTC. This translates into CASSLTGGPSSYNEQFF. The V gene is TRBV11-3, the J gene TRBJ2-1, with 7 bases matching TRBD2. This CDR3 is built from 17 residues. Germline-derived CDR1 and CDR2 are SGHNT and YENEEA. V lost 2 bases, J lost 0 bases, and 7 bases stayed unmatched.

CDR3 nucleotides: TGTGCCAGCAGTTTATCCCAGGGGAGGACTGAAGCTTTCTTT. It yields the protein CASSLSQGRTEAFF. The gene calls are TRBV27 and TRBJ1-1; D possibly corresponds to TRBD1 (6 bases). The CDR3 covers 14 residues. From germline, CDR1 is MNHEY and CDR2 SMNVEV (reference sequence). Deletions cut 0 bases from V and 5 bases from J, with 10 bases between.

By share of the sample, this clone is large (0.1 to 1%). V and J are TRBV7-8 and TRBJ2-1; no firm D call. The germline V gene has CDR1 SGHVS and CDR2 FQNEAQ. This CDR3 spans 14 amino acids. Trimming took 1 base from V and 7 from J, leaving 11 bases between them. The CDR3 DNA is TGTGCCAGCAGCTTAGGGGGTAGAAGTAATGAGCAGTTCTTC. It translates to CASSLGGRSNEQFF.

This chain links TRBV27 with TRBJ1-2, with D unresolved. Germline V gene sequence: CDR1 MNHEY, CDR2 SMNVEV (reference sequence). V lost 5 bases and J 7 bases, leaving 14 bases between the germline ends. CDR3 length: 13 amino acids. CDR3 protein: CASSTHLGLGYTF. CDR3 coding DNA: TGTGCCAGCAGTACACACCTAGGGCTTGGCTACACCTTC.

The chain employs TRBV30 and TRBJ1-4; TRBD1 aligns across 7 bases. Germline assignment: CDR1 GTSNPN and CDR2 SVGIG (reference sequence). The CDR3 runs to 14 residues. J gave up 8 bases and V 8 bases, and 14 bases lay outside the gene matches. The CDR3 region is CALTKYRGGEKLFF. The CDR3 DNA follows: TGTGCCCTTACCAAATACAGGGGAGGGGAAAAACTGTTTTTT.

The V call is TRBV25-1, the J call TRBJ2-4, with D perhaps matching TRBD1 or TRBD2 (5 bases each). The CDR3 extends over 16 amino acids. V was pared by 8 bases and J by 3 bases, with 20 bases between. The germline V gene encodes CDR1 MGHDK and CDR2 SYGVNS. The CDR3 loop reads CASLLQGVFHKNIQYF. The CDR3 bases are TGTGCCAGCCTGCTCCAGGGAGTCTTTCACAAAAACATTCAGTACTTC.

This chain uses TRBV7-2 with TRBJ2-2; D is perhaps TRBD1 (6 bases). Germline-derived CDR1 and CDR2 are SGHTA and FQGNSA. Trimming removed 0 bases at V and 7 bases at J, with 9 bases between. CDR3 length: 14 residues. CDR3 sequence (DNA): TGTGCCAGCAGCTTAGCGGGGGCCAGCGGGGAGCTGTTTTTT. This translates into CASSLAGASGELFF.

The CDR3 nucleotides read TGTGCCAGCAGCGTAACGGGACAGGGAAACACCATATATTTT. It specifies CASSVTGQGNTIYF. The genes are TRBV9 and TRBJ1-3; 7 bases are a match to TRBD1. This CDR3 has 14 amino acids. V shed 1 base and J 4 bases; nucleotides not matched to a gene: 2. Germline V gene sequence: CDR1 SGDLS, CDR2 YYNGEE.

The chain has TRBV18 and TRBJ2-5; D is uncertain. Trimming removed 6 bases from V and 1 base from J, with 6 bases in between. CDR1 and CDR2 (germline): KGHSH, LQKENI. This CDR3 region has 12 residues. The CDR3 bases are TGTGCCAGCTCCGACCCCCAAGAGACCCAGTACTTC. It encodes CASSDPQETQYF.

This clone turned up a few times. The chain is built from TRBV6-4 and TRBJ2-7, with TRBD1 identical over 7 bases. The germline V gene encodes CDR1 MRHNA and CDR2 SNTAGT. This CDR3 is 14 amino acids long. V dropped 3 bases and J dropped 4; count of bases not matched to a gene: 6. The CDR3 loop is CASSEKGGFYEQYF. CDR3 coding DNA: TGTGCCAGCAGTGAAAAAGGGGGCTTTTACGAGCAGTACTTC.

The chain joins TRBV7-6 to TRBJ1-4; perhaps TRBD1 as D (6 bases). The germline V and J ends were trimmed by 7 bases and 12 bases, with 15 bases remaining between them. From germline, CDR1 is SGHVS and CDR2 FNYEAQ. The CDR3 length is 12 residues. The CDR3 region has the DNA TGTGCCAGCAACTTCGGAGGGGGGGAACTGTTTTTT. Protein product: CASNFGGGELFF.

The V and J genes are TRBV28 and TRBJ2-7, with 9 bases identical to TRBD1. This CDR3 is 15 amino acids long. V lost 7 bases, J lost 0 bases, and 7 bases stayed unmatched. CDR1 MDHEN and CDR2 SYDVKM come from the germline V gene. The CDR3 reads CASTSEGQGSYEQYF. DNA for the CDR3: TGTGCCAGCACCAGTGAGGGACAGGGCTCCTACGAGCAGTACTTC.

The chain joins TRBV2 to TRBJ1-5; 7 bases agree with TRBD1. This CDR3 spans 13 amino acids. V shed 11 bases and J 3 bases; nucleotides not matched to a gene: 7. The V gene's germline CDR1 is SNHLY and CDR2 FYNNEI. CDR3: CAGGTVNNQPQHF. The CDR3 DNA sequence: TGTGCCGGTGGGACAGTCAACAATCAGCCCCAGCATTTT.

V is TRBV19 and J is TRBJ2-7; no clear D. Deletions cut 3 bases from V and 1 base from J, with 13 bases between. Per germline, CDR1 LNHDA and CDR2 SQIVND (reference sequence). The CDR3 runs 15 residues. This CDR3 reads CASSISHKLSYEQYF. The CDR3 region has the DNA TGTGCCAGTAGTATTTCCCACAAACTGTCCTACGAGCAGTACTTC.

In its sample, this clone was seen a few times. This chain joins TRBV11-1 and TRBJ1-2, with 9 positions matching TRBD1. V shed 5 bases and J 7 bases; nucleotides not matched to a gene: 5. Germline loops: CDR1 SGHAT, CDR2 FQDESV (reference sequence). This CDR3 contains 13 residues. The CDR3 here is CASSLNRGPGYTF. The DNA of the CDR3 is TGTGCCAGCAGCCTAAACAGGGGGCCTGGCTACACCTTC.

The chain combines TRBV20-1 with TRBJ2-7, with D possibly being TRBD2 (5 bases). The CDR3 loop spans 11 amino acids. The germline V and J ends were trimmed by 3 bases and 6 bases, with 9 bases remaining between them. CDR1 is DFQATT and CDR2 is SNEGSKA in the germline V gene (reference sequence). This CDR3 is CSASRRLEQYF. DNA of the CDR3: TGCAGTGCTAGCCGGAGGCTCGAGCAGTACTTC.

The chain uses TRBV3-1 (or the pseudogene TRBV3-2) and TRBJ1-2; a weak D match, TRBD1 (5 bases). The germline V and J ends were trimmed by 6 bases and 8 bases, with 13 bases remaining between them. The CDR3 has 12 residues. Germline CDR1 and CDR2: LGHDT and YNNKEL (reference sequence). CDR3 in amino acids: CASRPGRGGYTF. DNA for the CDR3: TGTGCCAGCAGACCGGGACGAGGGGGCTACACCTTC.